This TCR beta chain was captured by sequencing in a study of T cell responses to AZD1222 COVID-19 vaccine. Regarding the study as a whole: Among spike-specific TCRs, nearly half reportedly target unmutated variant regions.

TCRdb's table, derived via immunoSEQ multiplex PCR, lists solely in-frame clones and lacks some. Among about 92,000 clones listed, roughly 88% were seen once. In the case of this clone: Its antigen is not known.

The CDR3 length is 15 residues. Germline V CDR1 and CDR2: LNHDA, SQIVND (reference sequence). The J segment lost 7 bases and the V segment lost 6 bases, leaving 10 bases of the junction unmatched. Sequences were derived from peripheral blood, sampled on day 0 of AZD1222 vaccination. The TCR comes from an adult in good health. This chain links TRBV19 with TRBJ2-1, with 9 nucleotides matching TRBD2. The chain's CDR3 is CASSPRGSGSNEQFF. The CDR3 DNA follows: TGTGCCAGTAGCCCCCGGGGTAGCGGGAGTAATGAGCAGTTCTTC.